In this sample, the clone carrying this T cell receptor beta chain turned up a few times. Its antigen is not known. One end of the junction fails to match germline, which may point to a read error. A single record per CDR3 protein comes from TCRdb applying MiXCR to the 5' RACE reads. The repertoire holds about 560,000 distinct CDR3 sequences, with roughly 17% as singletons. Germline CDR1 reads GTSNPN; CDR2 reads SVGIG (reference sequence). This CDR3 has 12 residues. The sample originates from a study of T-cell memory formation after mild COVID-19. Background on the study: TCR clusters were mostly donor specific. The study, taken as a whole, reports: SARS-CoV-2 specificity was not confirmed for second-wave clones peaking on day 37. Some SARS-CoV-2-responding clones were already detected in memory before infection.

The receptor comes from an adult woman who had mild COVID-19 (a few samples of this study predate the infection). Cell type and time point are not known. The chain has TRBV30 and TRBJ1-2; 8 positions match TRBD1. The material sequenced was PBMCs or a T cell subset sorted from them (not recorded which). The CDR3 loop reads CAFWTGMVWFSF. The DNA for the CDR3 is TGTGCCTTTTGGACAGGGATGGTTTGGTTCTCCTTC.